This TCR beta chain derives from a study of read filtering for tumor transcriptome and immune sequencing (dated by TCRdb to 2018 to 2021). Some background on the complete study: The cohort was composed of approximately 17 male and roughly 13 female patients, with a mean age of around 66 years and an age range of roughly 45 to 80. Under revised international staging, roughly 8 patients fell into R-ISS I, 15 to 20 into R-ISS II and about seven into R-ISS III. Whole-transcriptome libraries were prepared with the TruSeq RNA Access Library Prep Kit after DNase treatment. TCR-region mapped reads per sample ranged from about 4 to 10.27 million with IR-seq versus only roughly 75 to 1,300 with RNA-seq. Using the same bone marrow samples, the study compared TCR repertoires obtained by targeted immune repertoire sequencing with those obtained by bulk whole-transcriptome sequencing. One of the main goals was to work out a read-filtering strategy for immune repertoire data, in particular whether clonotypes backed by only a single read should be removed.

Starting from 400 ng RNA, TCR libraries were constructed with the Immunoverse kit using molecular barcoded adaptors that cover the alpha/delta and beta/gamma chains. TCR library preparation used the same RNA that was used for transcriptome sequencing. TCR libraries were sequenced on an Illumina HiSeq 4000 with 2 x 150 cycles. Under the source paper's analysis protocol: Using MiXCR, which included quality filtering and error correction, TCR reads were aligned to human V, D, J and C references and then assembled into CDR3 clonotypes. The tcR package in R was used to analyze clonotype counts and gene usage diversity. Raw mapping reads were checked after the RNA-seq reads had been mapped by STAR aligner version 2.5.3a onto the human GRCh37 genome. To test how sequencing depth affected the clonotypes detected, IR-seq fastq files were randomly downsampled with Seqtk 1.3. Using fastp trimming at Q25 and MiXCR clonotype assembly, TCRdb reanalyzed the public sequencing data and kept in-frame beta chains. All rows with the same CDR3 protein become a single entry with the most common DNA and genes. In this record, the V and J calls reflect TCRdb's handling and not the investigators' own analysis. The sample table holds about 41,000 distinct CDR3 sequences, of which about an eighth were seen once. Approximately 30% of the sample goes to the ten largest clones.

Overall results and qualifications from the work: Rather than purified T cells, the sorted CD138-negative fraction was a mixed bone marrow immune population. Compared with RNA-seq, IR-seq captured clonotypes at much greater depth and more reliably, and a smaller IR-seq throughput was enough to identify most of the shared clonotypes. Single-read clonotypes made up roughly four fifths of clonotypes but only approximately 4% of total reads in IR-seq, compared with 65% to 75% of clonotypes and 44.6% of reads in RNA-seq. When single-read clonotypes were removed, the proportions of shared clonotypes in IR-seq and RNA-seq correlated more strongly.

Every patient had bone marrow sampled at the time of active disease. Bone marrow mononuclear cells were isolated by Ficoll-Hypaque density gradient centrifugation. To remove myeloma plasma cells, the cells were labeled with CD138 magnetic microbeads on a MACS separator, and CD138-negative cells were then collected by negative selection. Flow cytometry with CD138 antibodies on an Attune NxT was used to check how pure the isolated cells were. TRIzol reagent was used to extract total RNA, which was then quantified with a NanoDrop spectrophotometer. For each patient, paired RNA-seq and IR-seq were run on the CD138-negative bone marrow sample from that patient. Trimming removed 0 bases from V and 5 bases from J; the gene matches leave 11 bases unexplained. The CDR3 spans 18 residues, from the cysteine through the phenylalanine. Only the CDR3 part of the read is kept: 54 bases, read in frame from the first base. CDR1 and CDR2, looked up from the germline V gene, are SGHRS and YFSETQ.

Ten or more counts support this clonotype. The clone's antigen remains unknown. Base qualities are missing; no much larger clone stands one base away. What was sequenced was a population of CD138-negative cells sorted from bone marrow. The sample's cell subset or site, from its label and the paper: bone marrow mononuclear cells depleted of CD138+ plasma/myeloma cells by negative magnetic selection. The sequence came from a donor older than 35 with multiple myeloma. The chain uses TRBV5-1 and TRBJ2-1; the junction holds 10 bases that match TRBD2. For the CDR3, the sequence is CASSLDPSGGLGDNEQFF. In nucleotides, the sequence is TGCGCCAGCAGCTTGGATCCTAGCGGGGGTTTGGGGGACAATGAGCAGTTCTTC.